These 32 T cell receptor beta chains were all obtained from the same sample, sequenced in a study of tumor and adjacent non-tumor tissue in lung cancer (dated by TCRdb to 2016 to 2018). The library was obtained by multiplex PCR. These reads were obtained on an Illumina HiSeq 2500. TCRbeta libraries were constructed through three rounds of nested PCR with primers (Table S4) according to protocols modified from ARM-PCR. TCRdb applied fastp at Q25 and MiXCR to the public reads, then kept only in-frame beta chains. Identical CDR3 protein sequences are pooled into one entry, listed with their most common genes and DNA. This sample gives just over 200,000 distinct CDR3 sequences in total; 70% to 75% of them show up just once. Roughly 24% of the sample comes from the top ten. RNA was isolated from bulk unsorted tissue, and RNA quality was assessed with a NanoDrop ND-1000 and an Agilent 2100. Sequencing used lung tumor tissue. The receptors were sampled from a man in his sixties with non-small cell lung cancer.

This clonotype was counted a few times. The chain couples TRBV6-1 to TRBJ2-5; 8 nucleotides line up with TRBD2. Germline CDR1 and CDR2: MNHNS and SASEGT. This CDR3 is built from 15 residues. Unmatched junction bases numbered 9, after V lost 8 bases and J lost 1 base. In DNA, the CDR3 is TGTGCCAGCTCTAGAGCGGGAGTACTCCAAGAGACCCAGTACTTC. It is translated as CASSRAGVLQETQYF.

On this clonotype itself: At one end the junction does not follow the germline gene, possibly because of a read error. V gene TRBV6-5 combines with J gene TRBJ2-3; TRBD2 matches at 10 bases. Per germline, CDR1 MNHEY and CDR2 SVGAGI. The CDR3 runs 17 residues. The CDR3 loop is CDSSFDFSGGSTDTQYF. The CDR3, as DNA: TGTGACAGCAGTTTCGACTTTAGCGGGGGGTCCACAGATACGCAGTATTTT.

With respect to this clonotype: The conserved closing phenylalanine or tryptophan is absent in this CDR3, likely reflecting a read error. This chain uses TRBV12-3 or TRBV12-4 with TRBJ1-2, with a weak D call TRBD1 (6 bases). The CDR3 covers 19 residues. Trimming took 2 bases from V and 1 from J, leaving 23 bases between them. This CDR3 is CASSLRGLGAGAHNYGYTL. CDR3 DNA sequence: TGTGCCAGCAGTTTAAGGGGGTTGGGTGCAGGGGCCCATAACTATGGCTACACCTTA.

This clonotype was observed a few times. With a much larger clone just one base away, this may be a read error. The rearrangement links TRBV6-5 to TRBJ1-5, with TRBD1 matching 9 bases. In germline, CDR1 is MNHEY, CDR2 SVGAGI. This CDR3 is built from 15 residues. Trimming cost V 5 bases and J 6 bases; bases outside gene matches: 8. CDR3 DNA sequence: TGTGCCAGCAGTAATAGTACAGGGGGCGGTCAGCCCCAGCATTTT. Translated: CASSNSTGGGQPQHF.

With respect to this clonotype: One end of the junction does not line up with germline, which may come from a read error. The chain couples TRBV6-5 to TRBJ2-1; maybe TRBD2 (5 bases). The germline V gene has CDR1 MNHEY and CDR2 SVGAGI. The CDR3 is made up of 14 amino acids. The CDR3 sequence: CVSSYRGLGNEQFF. CDR3 in DNA: TGTGTCAGCAGTTATCGAGGGTTGGGCAATGAGCAGTTCTTC.

As regards this clonotype: A junction end diverges from the germline sequence, so it may reflect a read error. The CDR3 DNA reads TGTGTCAGCAGCCTTAGTCCGGATCAGCCCCAGCATTTT. Protein product: CVSSLSPDQPQHF. The chain employs TRBV5-6 and TRBJ1-5; D unresolved. Germline V gives CDR1 SGHDT, CDR2 YYEEEE. The CDR3 covers 13 residues.

Concerning this clonotype: A read error may account for a junction end that differs from germline. V usage is TRBV6-5 and J usage is TRBJ1-4; maybe TRBD1 (5 bases). The CDR3 totals 17 residues. Looked up from germline, CDR1 is MNHEY and CDR2 is SVGAGI. DNA for the CDR3: TGTGCCAGCAGTTACTCGCCTAGTCAGGGTGTACCCGAAAATCTGTTTTTT. It yields the protein CASSYSPSQGVPENLFF.

In regard to this clonotype: At one of its ends the junction is not consistent with the germline gene, which may arise from a read error. V is TRBV12-3 or TRBV12-4 and J is TRBJ2-3; D not certain. The CDR3 is made up of 15 amino acids. DNA for the CDR3: TGTGCCGGCAGTTTGGCGGCCGAGGGCACAGATACGCAGTATTTT. Its translation: CAGSLAAEGTDTQYF.

The chain couples TRBV20-1 to TRBJ2-5; D may match TRBD1 or TRBD2 (6 bases each). CDR1 and CDR2 from the germline V gene are DFQATT and SNEGSKA (reference sequence). The CDR3 totals 17 residues. CDR3 region: CNAPTVWAEGVQETQYF. The CDR3 DNA reads as TGCAATGCCCCGACAGTTTGGGCGGAGGGGGTACAAGAGACCCAGTACTTC.

CDR3 amino acids: CASSLARYTDTQYF. CDR3 nucleotide sequence: TGTGCCAGCAGCTTAGCCAGATACACAGATACGCAGTATTTT. This rearrangement joins TRBV7-8 to TRBJ2-3; D is ambiguous. This CDR3 contains 14 residues. Deletions cut 0 bases from V and 2 bases from J, with 6 bases between. Germline V CDR1 and CDR2: SGHVS, FQNEAQ.

This clonotype was observed a handful of times. Just one base apart from a much larger clone, this may be a read error. The chain combines TRBV6-6 with TRBJ2-1; TRBD2 matches at 9 bases. Germline V gene sequence: CDR1 MNHNY, CDR2 SVGAGI (reference sequence). CDR3 length: 15 residues. Trimming cost V 6 bases and J 9 bases; bases outside gene matches: 12. In DNA form, the CDR3 reads TGTGCCAGCAGCCCCTCCGGGATTAGCGGGGGTGAGCAGTTCTTC. Translating it yields CASSPSGISGGEQFF.

With respect to this clonotype: An end of the junction does not agree with germline; a read error may underlie this. The chain recombines TRBV24-1 with TRBJ2-1; the D is unclear. Per germline, CDR1 KGHDR and CDR2 SFDVKD. The CDR3 runs to 16 residues. CDR3 coding DNA: TGTGCCACCAGTGATCCAGCGACGGGCTCCTACAATGATCAGTTCTTC. Translation: CATSDPATGSYNDQFF.

This clonotype was seen at least ten times. The V call is TRBV20-1, the J call TRBJ2-5; the match to TRBD2 covers 9 bases. The CDR3 extends over 15 amino acids. Per the germline V gene, CDR1 is DFQATT and CDR2 is SNEGSKA (reference sequence). The V gene end was trimmed by 1 base and the J gene end by 1 base; junction bases not matched to a gene: 4. CDR3 coding DNA: TGCAGTGCTAGAGGACTAGCGGAACCCCAAGAGACCCAGTACTTC. Translation gives CSARGLAEPQETQYF.

In regard to this clonotype: Mismatch with germline at one junction end may stem from a read error. J is TRBJ2-1 and V is TRBV28; D uncertain. Germline CDR1 is MDHEN and CDR2 is SYDVKM. The CDR3 covers 12 residues. The CDR3 coding sequence is TGTGTCAGCACTTTATTAGGGCCGGAGCAGTTCTTC. It translates to CVSTLLGPEQFF.

This clonotype was observed at least ten times. This chain joins TRBV20-1 and TRBJ2-7; TRBD2 aligns across 12 bases. The germline gives CDR1 DFQATT, CDR2 SNEGSKA (reference sequence). The V and J ends lost 3 bases and 3 bases, in that order; junction bases with no gene match: 3. This CDR3 has 14 amino acids. CDR3 DNA sequence: TGCAGTGCTAGGGTGACTAGCGGGGGCTACGAGCAGTACTTC. The encoded protein is CSARVTSGGYEQYF.

J is TRBJ2-3 and V is TRBV20-1; D is unresolved. V was shortened by 3 bases and J by 3 bases, with 10 bases between the two germline ends. This CDR3 spans 13 amino acids. Germline V CDR1 and CDR2: DFQATT, SNEGSKA (reference sequence). The DNA for the CDR3 is TGCAGTGCTAGTGTGTGGGGTACAGATACGCAGTATTTT. Translation: CSASVWGTDTQYF.

In the case of this clonotype: The junction and the germline gene differ at one end; a read error may be behind it. V gene TRBV12-3 or TRBV12-4 combines with J gene TRBJ1-6; 12 bases are shared with TRBD1. The CDR3 runs 15 residues. The CDR3 loop is CASSLEGTGGSPPHF. The CDR3 DNA is TGTGCCAGCAGTTTGGAGGGGACAGGGGGCTCACCCCCCCACTTT.

For this clonotype: This may arise from a read error, as a much more abundant clone is one base away. The chain employs TRBV20-1 and TRBJ1-4, with 9 bases that match TRBD1. Germline V lookup: CDR1 DFQATT, CDR2 SNEGSKA (reference sequence). The V segment lost 6 bases and the J segment 0 bases; nucleotides outside the gene matches: 5. The CDR3 consists of 15 residues. CDR3 nucleotide sequence: TGCAGTGCAAACACAGGGGGCGCAACTAATGAAAAACTGTTTTTT. Its protein is CSANTGGATNEKLFF.

Remarks on this clonotype: Mismatch with germline at one junction end may stem from a read error. The gene calls are TRBV11-2 and TRBJ1-4; D unclear. This CDR3 spans 15 amino acids. Germline values: CDR1 SGHAT, CDR2 FQNNGV. The CDR3 region is CASSPQTTWDENLFF. CDR3 coding DNA: TGTGCCAGCAGCCCACAGACGACGTGGGATGAAAATCTGTTTTTT.

This clonotype has a single count. This may be a read error, as it is one base from a much larger clone. The V gene is TRBV6-2 or TRBV6-3, the J gene TRBJ2-1; possibly TRBD2 for D (5 bases). Trimming removed 4 bases from V and 7 bases from J, with 8 bases in between. Per the germline V gene, CDR1 is MNHEY and CDR2 is SVGEGT. This CDR3 is built from 12 residues. The CDR3 region is CASSFTGNEQFF. Here the CDR3 DNA reads TGTGCCAGCAGTTTTACGGGGAATGAGCAGTTCTTC.

Details on this clonotype: A much larger clone sits a single nucleotide away, making a read error possible. The chain's CDR3 is CSAMEASLGYEQYF. In nucleotides, the CDR3 is TGCAGTGCTATGGAGGCCTCCTTGGGCTACGAGCAGTACTTC. The chain is built from TRBV20-1 and TRBJ2-7, with D perhaps TRBD2 (5 bases). V was cut by 4 bases and J by 3 bases, with 16 bases left in between. The V gene's germline CDR1 is DFQATT and CDR2 SNEGSKA (reference sequence). The CDR3 totals 14 residues.

This clonotype occurred once. At one boundary the junction diverges from the germline segment, which might be a read error. V gene TRBV4-2 combines with J gene TRBJ2-5, with 8 bases fitting TRBD1. CDR3 length equals 15 residues. Germline V gives CDR1 LGHNA, CDR2 YNFKEQ. This chain's CDR3 is CANSQETGDFETQYF. In DNA form, the CDR3 reads TGTGCCAACAGCCAGGAGACAGGGGATTTCGAGACCCAGTACTTC.

Turning to this clonotype: One end of the junction fails to match germline, which may point to a read error. The rearrangement joins TRBV20-1 to TRBJ2-3; D gene unclear. Germline values: CDR1 DFQATT, CDR2 SNEGSKA (reference sequence). This CDR3 is 12 amino acids long. The CDR3 region has the DNA TGCAGTGCTAGTGTGAACCAAGATACGCACTATTTT. Its translation is CSASVNQDTHYF.

In regard to this clonotype: With a much larger clone just one base away, this may be a read error. J is TRBJ2-5 and V is TRBV12-3 or TRBV12-4; D perhaps matches TRBD2 (6 bases). The CDR3 length is 16 residues. Deletions cut 6 bases from V and 2 bases from J, with 19 bases between. CDR3 residues: CASSRVRGSRQETQYF. The CDR3 bases are TGTGCCAGCAGCCGCGTGCGGGGTAGTCGGCAAGAGACCCAGTACTTC.

Note on this clonotype: An end of the junction differs from the germline gene, which may be a read error. The chain combines TRBV20-1 with TRBJ2-1; TRBD2 aligns across 9 bases. The CDR3 contains 14 residues. The germline gives CDR1 DFQATT, CDR2 SNEGSKA (reference sequence). As DNA, the CDR3 is TGCAGTGTCCCAGGGGCTAGCGGGAATAATGAGGAGTTCTTC. This sequence encodes CSVPGASGNNEEFF.

This clonotype was found once. A much more abundant neighbour one base away suggests this may be a read error. This rearrangement joins TRBV7-3 to TRBJ2-3; TRBD1 is a possible D gene (6 bases). Germline values: CDR1 SGHTA, CDR2 FQGTGA. This CDR3 spans 15 amino acids. V was trimmed by 2 bases and J by 4 bases, leaving 13 bases between them. In nucleotides, the CDR3 is TGTGCCAGCAGCTTAGGGGGCAGCCCCTCAGATACGCAGTATTTT. The encoded protein is CASSLGGSPSDTQYF.

Turning to this clonotype: One end of the junction fails to match germline, which may point to a read error. The V and J genes are TRBV11-3 and TRBJ2-5; 8 bases are a match to TRBD1. There are 14 residues in the CDR3. Looked up from germline, CDR1 is SGHNT and CDR2 is YENEEA. CDR3 coding DNA: TGTTCCAGCAGGCTGGCAGGGGGCTGGGAGACCCAGTACTTC. Protein product: CSSRLAGGWETQYF. Together with reference TRBV11-3 and TRBJ2-5, the CDR3 gives the full variable domain: EAGVVQSPRYKIIEKKQPVAFWCNPISGHNTLYWYLQNLGQGPELLIRYENEEAVDDSQLPKDRFSAERLKGVDSTLKIQPAELGDSAVYLCSSRLAGGWETQYFGPGTRLLVL.

About this clonotype: A read error may explain this, as a much larger clone is one base away. The DNA is omitted, as the CDR3 cannot be located on it reliably, and the CDR3 follows TCRdb's listing. The chain joins TRBV29-1 to TRBJ2-2. Germline CDR1 and CDR2: SQVTM and ANQGSEA. The CDR3 spans 13 amino acids, including both terminal residues. The CDR3: CSVARGNTGELLF.

As to this clonotype: Being one base from a much bigger clone, this may be a read error. This chain joins TRBV12-3 or TRBV12-4 and TRBJ1-1, with D unresolved. CDR3 length: 14 residues. The V gene lost 3 bases and the J gene lost 8 bases, with 16 bases spanning the gap. The CDR3 coding sequence is TGTGCCAGCAGTTTTTTCAACGCTGAGGAGGAAGCTTTCTTT. Protein sequence: CASSFFNAEEEAFF.

Concerning this clonotype: One end of the junction is discordant with germline, which a read error may explain. The V call is TRBV7-9, the J call TRBJ1-5; D gene uncertain. CDR1 and CDR2 from the germline V gene are SEHNR and FQNEAQ (reference sequence). The CDR3 runs 13 residues. The CDR3: CTSSLTGDQPQHF. Written as DNA, the CDR3 is TGTACCAGCAGCTTGACTGGAGATCAGCCCCAGCATTTT.

The chain couples TRBV12-3 or TRBV12-4 to TRBJ2-5; maybe TRBD2 (6 bases). Trimming took 1 base from V and 6 from J, leaving 15 bases between them. The CDR3 totals 15 residues. CDR3 residues: CASSLGRTNGKTQYF. The CDR3, as DNA: TGTGCCAGCAGTTTAGGGAGGACTAACGGGAAGACCCAGTACTTC.

This clonotype occurred a few times. The chain couples TRBV30 to TRBJ2-3; 9 bases map to TRBD2. The CDR3 spans 13 residues. The V and J ends lost 4 bases and 4 bases, in that order; junction bases with no gene match: 3. Germline V gene data show CDR1 as GTSNPN and CDR2 as SVGIG (reference sequence). DNA for the CDR3: TGTGCCTGGATTTTAGCGGGAGCAGATACGCAGTATTTT. Translation gives CAWILAGADTQYF.